The present TCR beta chain was sequenced within a study of spatial heterogeneity in lung cancer. TCRdb re-analysed the 5' RACE reads in MiXCR, keeping a single row per CDR3 protein. Among 95,000 to 130,000 distinct CDR3 sequences, more than 10% were seen once, and the ten largest hold approximately 15%. V was cut by 3 bases and J by 0 bases, with 12 bases left in between. Germline assignment: CDR1 DFQATT and CDR2 SNEGSKA (reference sequence). CDR3 length: 15 amino acids. This clonotype was seen a few times. Its specificity is not known. Points from the study as a whole: Ubiquitous expanded tumor TCRs appeared in blood more at resection than follow-up.

Described time point: blood at routine non-recurrence follow-up after resection. Sequencing was performed on whole RNA extracted from tumor and nontumor lung tissue, or from frozen PBMC, and the material was left unsorted. The specimen comprised PBMCs, sampled at follow-up. The J gene is TRBJ1-3, the V gene TRBV20-1; maybe TRBD1 (5 bases). The sequence derives from a male donor with early-stage non-small cell lung cancer. CDR3 residues: CSASDSPSSGNTIYF. The DNA of the CDR3 is TGCAGTGCTAGTGACAGTCCGAGCTCTGGAAACACCATATATTTT.